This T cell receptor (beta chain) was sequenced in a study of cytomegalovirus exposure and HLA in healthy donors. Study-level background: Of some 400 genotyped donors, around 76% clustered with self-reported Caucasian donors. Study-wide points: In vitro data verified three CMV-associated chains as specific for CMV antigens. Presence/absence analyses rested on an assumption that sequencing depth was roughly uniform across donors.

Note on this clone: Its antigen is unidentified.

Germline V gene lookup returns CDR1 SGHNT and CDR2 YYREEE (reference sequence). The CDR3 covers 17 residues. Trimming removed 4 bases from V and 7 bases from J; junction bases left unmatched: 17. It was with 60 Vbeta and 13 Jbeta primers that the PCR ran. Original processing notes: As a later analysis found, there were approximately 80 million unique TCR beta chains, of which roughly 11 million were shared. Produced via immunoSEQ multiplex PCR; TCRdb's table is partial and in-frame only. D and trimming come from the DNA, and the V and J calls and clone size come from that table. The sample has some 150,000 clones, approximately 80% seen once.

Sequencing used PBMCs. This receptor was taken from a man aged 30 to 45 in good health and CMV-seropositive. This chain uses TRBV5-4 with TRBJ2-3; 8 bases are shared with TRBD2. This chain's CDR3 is CASSPWSGRSFINTQYF. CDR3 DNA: TGTGCCAGCAGCCCCTGGAGCGGGAGATCCTTCATTAATACGCAGTATTTT.